This record concerns one TCR beta chain sequence. The antigen remains unidentified. The data stem from a study of immune evolution from preneoplasia to lung adenocarcinoma. Broader study findings: Later-stage lesions appeared to have more T cells, more diversity, less clonality.

Clones were read by immunoSEQ multiplex PCR, and TCRdb kept only the in-frame ones, dropping some. This table has 5,700 or so clones, more than 80% appearing once. The CDR3 sequence is 14 residues long. V dropped 4 bases and J dropped 8 bases, with 17 bases sitting between them. Germline V gives CDR1 MNHEY, CDR2 SMNVEV (reference sequence). The chain links TRBV27 to TRBJ1-2; D perhaps matches TRBD1 (5 bases). Sample: FFPE adjacent normal lung tissue. The source of this sequence is a donor older than 65 with lung adenocarcinoma. CDR3 sequence: CASSSYDQGRGYTF. CDR3 DNA sequence: TGTGCCAGCAGTTCTTACGACCAGGGACGCGGCTACACCTTC.